A single sample gave rise to the 10 T cell receptor beta chains below, sequenced in a study of T cells after yellow fever vaccination. TCRdb re-derived calls from the 5' RACE reads in MiXCR, one entry per CDR3 protein. The data hold more than 25,000 distinct CDR3 sequences, with approximately 4.5% observed a single time. The source material was PBMCs, either bulk or a sorted T-cell subset (CD4+, CD8+, memory, or dextramer-sorted; not recorded which), sampled on the day of the yellow fever booster vaccination. The receptors here all came from a man aged 18-30 years who received the YFV17D yellow fever vaccine.

This clonotype was recorded at least ten times. The chain combines TRBV20-1 with TRBJ2-5; D remains unclear. The V gene's germline CDR1 is DFQATT and CDR2 SNEGSKA (reference sequence). The V end lost 5 bases, the J end lost 5 bases, and 9 bases lay between the germline ends. CDR3 length equals 11 residues. Written as DNA, the CDR3 is TGCAGTGCTCTAGGTCAGGAGACCCAGTACTTC. It is translated as CSALGQETQYF.

This clonotype was found many times. The V call is TRBV7-2, the J call TRBJ1-1; 7 positions match TRBD1. Germline lookup yields CDR1 SGHTA and CDR2 FQGNSA. Losses at the gene ends were 3 bases for V and 2 bases for J; bases not matched to a gene: 3. The CDR3 runs to 14 residues. The CDR3 here is CASSLGQINTEAFF. CDR3 bases: TGTGCCAGCAGCTTGGGACAGATAAACACTGAAGCTTTCTTT.

This clonotype was seen ten or more times. V gene TRBV6-2 or TRBV6-3 combines with J gene TRBJ1-2, with no clear D. Germline values: CDR1 MNHEY, CDR2 SVGEGT. V shed 8 bases and J shed 2 bases, with 12 bases lying between them. CDR3 size: 13 residues. The CDR3 sequence: CASSTTENYGYTF. CDR3 nucleotides: TGTGCCAGCTCAACGACCGAGAACTATGGCTACACCTTC.

J is TRBJ2-7 and V is TRBV6-1, with D unclear. Trimming shortened V by 2 bases and J by 2 bases, and 16 bases separated the two germline ends. Germline V gives CDR1 MNHNS, CDR2 SASEGT. The CDR3 consists of 16 residues. The DNA of the CDR3 is TGTGCCAGCAGTGAACCCGGGTCGCCAGGCGCCTACGAGCAGTACGTC. Protein sequence: CASSEPGSPGAYEQYV.

This clonotype was counted ten times or more. The chain uses TRBV5-1 and TRBJ2-7; D perhaps matches TRBD1 (6 bases). From germline, CDR1 is SGHRS and CDR2 YFSETQ. V shed 7 bases and J shed 2 bases, with 13 bases lying between them. CDR3 length: 13 residues. The CDR3 bases are TGCGCCAGCGCACAGGACAGCCCCTACGAGCAGTACTTC. This gives the protein CASAQDSPYEQYF.

This clonotype was picked up many times. This chain connects TRBV6-1 to TRBJ2-3; D gene unclear. The V gene's germline CDR1 is MNHNS and CDR2 SASEGT. V was shortened by 3 bases and J by 2 bases, with 12 bases between the two germline ends. The CDR3 has 15 residues. In nucleotides, the CDR3 is TGTGCCAGCAGTGACGGGCAGGCCCACACAGATACGCAGTATTTT. It encodes CASSDGQAHTDTQYF.

This clonotype appeared many times. The V and J genes are TRBV20-1 and TRBJ2-1; TRBD1 agrees at 8 bases. V lost 0 bases and J lost 2; bases outside the gene matches: 3. Per germline, CDR1 DFQATT and CDR2 SNEGSKA (reference sequence). This CDR3 has 15 residues. CDR3 nucleotide sequence: TGCAGTGCTAGAGATCGACAGGGGCCCTACAATGAGCAGTTCTTC. Translation: CSARDRQGPYNEQFF.

This clonotype was seen many times. V gene TRBV5-1 combines with J gene TRBJ2-5; D possibly corresponds to TRBD2 (6 bases). CDR1 and CDR2 (germline): SGHRS, YFSETQ. The CDR3 is 14 amino acids. V gave up 6 bases and J gave up 5 bases, with 17 bases separating them. The CDR3 sequence: CASTQGEVRETQYF. The CDR3 DNA follows: TGCGCCAGCACCCAAGGGGAGGTCCGGGAGACCCAGTACTTC. Drawing the rest from reference TRBV5-1 and TRBJ2-5, the complete variable domain is KAGVTQTPRYLIKTRGQQVTLSCSPISGHRSVSWYQQTPGQGLQFLFEYFSETQRNKGNFPGRFSGRQFSNSRSEMNVSTLELGDSALYLCASTQGEVRETQYFGPGTRLLVL.

This clonotype was seen many times. The chain couples TRBV4-3 to TRBJ1-1, with a possible D match to TRBD1 (5 bases). Per the germline V gene, CDR1 is LGHNA and CDR2 is YSLEER. This CDR3 has 14 amino acids. V was cut by 4 bases and J by 3 bases, with 12 bases left in between. CDR3 bases: TGCGCCAGCAGCCGCCCTGGGGGGGACACTGAAGCTTTCTTT. It encodes CASSRPGGDTEAFF.

In its sample, this clonotype is medium-sized. For the CDR3, the DNA is TGTGCCAGCAGGCTCGAGGGCGACACCATATATTTT. It codes for CASRLEGDTIYF. The chain couples TRBV7-2 to TRBJ1-3, with no clear D. CDR3 length: 12 amino acids. The V gene lost 6 bases and the J gene lost 8 bases, with 11 bases spanning the gap. Germline values: CDR1 SGHTA, CDR2 FQGNSA.